Following are 9 T cell receptor beta chains from one sample sequenced in a study of blood T cell repertoires in COVID-19. Profiled with immunoSEQ multiplex PCR; TCRdb holds only in-frame clones, not every one. The table lists 60,000 to 70,000 clones, 70% to 90% of them singletons, with about 1.5% in the top ten. The source material was peripheral blood. The receptors shown here come from a woman aged 55-69 years with acute or convalescent COVID-19.

The V gene is TRBV7-2, the J gene TRBJ1-2, with 7 nucleotides matching TRBD1. The V segment lost 3 bases and the J segment 3 bases; nucleotides outside the gene matches: 16. The CDR3 has 18 amino acids. CDR1 SGHTA and CDR2 FQGNSA come from the germline V gene. As DNA, the CDR3 is TGTGCCAGCAGCTTCCGGGCTGGACAGGCCTTGGGGGACTATGGCTACACCTTC. Translating it yields CASSFRAGQALGDYGYTF.

The V call is TRBV3-1 (or the pseudogene TRBV3-2), the J call TRBJ1-1; D is perhaps TRBD1 (5 bases). Germline-derived CDR1 and CDR2 are LGHDT and YNNKEL (reference sequence). V lost 1 base, J lost 10 bases, and 25 bases lay in between. The CDR3 runs 17 residues. This chain's CDR3 is CASSQAGTGFSLGAAFF. In nucleotides, the CDR3 is TGTGCCAGCAGCCAAGCCGGAACTGGGTTCTCCCTTGGGGCAGCTTTCTTT.

This clone has a single count. The chain combines TRBV11-2 with TRBJ1-6; a weak D match, TRBD1 (6 bases). Trimming cost V 4 bases and J 10 bases, with 11 bases left between them. The CDR3 runs to 13 residues. Germline CDR1 reads SGHAT; CDR2 reads FQNNGV. CDR3 residues: CASSSLQGSPLHF. As DNA, the CDR3 is TGTGCCAGCAGCTCGCTACAGGGATCACCCCTCCACTTT.

This chain uses TRBV9 with TRBJ2-7; 7 nucleotides match TRBD1. V was clipped by 0 bases and J by 3 bases; unmatched bases: 6. The CDR3 contains 15 residues. CDR1 and CDR2 (germline): SGDLS, YYNGEE. Here the CDR3 reads CASSVDGTDNYEQYF. CDR3 nucleotides: TGTGCCAGCAGCGTAGATGGGACAGATAACTACGAGCAGTACTTC.

The chain is built from TRBV20-1 and TRBJ1-1; D is uncertain. V lost 1 base and J lost 3, with 3 bases in between. Germline CDR1 and CDR2: DFQATT and SNEGSKA (reference sequence). The CDR3 runs 11 residues. This CDR3 is CSARADTEAFF. The CDR3 region has the DNA TGCAGTGCTAGAGCCGACACTGAAGCTTTCTTT.

This chain links TRBV5-1 with TRBJ2-1; D unresolved. There are 15 residues in the CDR3. Trimming cost V 5 bases and J 4 bases, with 16 bases left between them. Germline loops: CDR1 SGHRS, CDR2 YFSETQ. The CDR3 sequence: CASSRVKPRYNEQFF. CDR3 sequence (DNA): TGCGCCAGCAGTCGCGTCAAGCCGCGTTACAATGAGCAGTTCTTC.

This sequence joins TRBV7-2 and TRBJ2-7; 7 nucleotides align to TRBD1. V lost 3 bases, J lost 2 bases, and 4 bases stayed unmatched. This CDR3 region has 14 residues. From germline, CDR1 is SGHTA and CDR2 FQGNSA. The CDR3 DNA sequence: TGTGCCAGCAGCTTCGAGGGACAGACCTACGAGCAGTACTTC. This gives the protein CASSFEGQTYEQYF.

The chain is built from TRBV18 and TRBJ2-3; D is perhaps TRBD1 (6 bases). CDR1 and CDR2 (germline): KGHSH, LQKENI. V dropped 0 bases and J dropped 4 bases, with 14 bases sitting between them. The CDR3 has 16 residues. Here the CDR3 reads CASSPPTGPYPDTQYF. The CDR3 coding sequence is TGTGCCAGCTCACCACCAACAGGGCCCTACCCAGATACGCAGTATTTT.

V gene TRBV28 combines with J gene TRBJ2-7; D is unclear. The ends were cut back, 2 bases at V and 0 bases at J, with 5 bases in the middle. Germline V lookup: CDR1 MDHEN, CDR2 SYDVKM. The length of the CDR3 is 13 residues. This CDR3 is CASSLVASYEQYF. CDR3 sequence (DNA): TGTGCCAGCAGTTTAGTGGCCTCCTACGAGCAGTACTTC. The full variable domain, rest sourced from reference TRBV28 and TRBJ2-7, is DVKVTQSSRYLVKRTGEKVFLECVQDMDHENMFWYRQDPGLGLRLIYFSYDVKMKEKGDIPEGYSVSREKKERFSLILESASTNQTSMYLCASSLVASYEQYFGPGTRLTVT.